The 24 T cell receptor beta chains listed next were all sequenced from one sample in a study of molecular identifiers for immune sequencing clone quantification. A single record per CDR3 protein comes from TCRdb applying MiXCR to the PCR reads. Found here are over 600,000 distinct CDR3 sequences, about 20% of them singletons; the top ten hold 0.7% to 1%. The sample comprised naive CD8+ T cells from blood, with Jurkat cell RNA spiked in. Subset: FACS-sorted CD8+CD4-CCR7+CD45RA+ naive T cells. These receptors all come from a human donor in good health. Some libraries in this study had Jurkat cell RNA spiked in.

With respect to this clonotype: A much bigger clone sits one base away, suggesting this may be a read error. This chain uses TRBV6-1 with TRBJ2-7, with 11 bases lining up with TRBD2. Germline loops: CDR1 MNHNS, CDR2 SASEGT. The CDR3 extends over 15 amino acids. Trimming cost V 2 bases and J 9 bases; bases outside gene matches: 9. The CDR3 loop reads CASSESVAGGLGQYF. CDR3 sequence (DNA): TGTGCCAGCAGTGAATCGGTAGCGGGGGGGCTCGGGCAGTACTTC.

This clonotype was detected only a few times. The V and J genes are TRBV2 and TRBJ2-1; 12 bases align to TRBD2. Per germline, CDR1 SNHLY and CDR2 FYNNEI. The CDR3 length is 14 residues. After removal of 9 bases from V and 10 bases from J, the junction contained 10 bases not matched to a gene. The DNA of the CDR3 is TGTGCCAGGACAGGGGGGACTAGCGGGTCCGAGCAGTTCTTC. It specifies CARTGGTSGSEQFF.

The chain combines TRBV20-1 with TRBJ2-3, with TRBD2 matching 8 bases. The CDR3 runs to 14 residues. Trimming at V came to 7 bases and at J to 10 bases, leaving 16 bases not matched to a gene. In germline, CDR1 is DFQATT, CDR2 SNEGSKA (reference sequence). CDR3 in DNA: TGCAGTGTTAGTCATAGCGGGACGGCGGATGCGCAGTATTTT. This translates into CSVSHSGTADAQYF.

This clonotype was recorded at least ten times. The V and J genes are TRBV7-2 and TRBJ1-1; D perhaps matches TRBD1 (6 bases). Per germline, CDR1 SGHTA and CDR2 FQGNSA. V dropped 10 bases and J dropped 11 bases, with 23 bases sitting between them. This CDR3 is 13 amino acids long. CDR3 nucleotide sequence: TGTGCCACCGGACAGCCTATGGATTTCGCGGCTTTCTTT. This codes for CATGQPMDFAAFF.

This clonotype was observed many times. V and J are TRBV3-1 and TRBJ2-7; D not resolved. Germline lookup yields CDR1 LGHDT and CDR2 YNNKEL (reference sequence). V lost 4 bases to trimming and J lost 3 bases, with 16 bases between them. There are 15 residues in the CDR3. CDR3: CASSPSGYTHYEQYF. CDR3 DNA: TGTGCCAGCAGCCCCAGTGGATATACCCACTACGAGCAGTACTTC.

This clonotype occurred many times. The chain recombines TRBV20-1 with TRBJ2-7; D perhaps matches TRBD1 (5 bases). V lost 4 bases to trimming and J lost 4 bases, with 14 bases between them. This CDR3 spans 13 amino acids. Germline lookup yields CDR1 DFQATT and CDR2 SNEGSKA (reference sequence). The CDR3 loop is CSAKDPDNYEQYF. DNA for the CDR3: TGCAGTGCTAAGGATCCGGACAATTACGAGCAGTACTTC.

The chain is built from TRBV30 and TRBJ2-7, with a tentative D call TRBD2 (6 bases). CDR1 is GTSNPN and CDR2 is SVGIG in the germline V gene (reference sequence). The V end was cut by 5 bases, the J end by 2 bases, with 13 bases between. The CDR3 consists of 13 residues. The CDR3, as DNA: TGTGCCTGGCGGGACTCGGCAACCTACGAGCAGTACTTC. This sequence encodes CAWRDSATYEQYF.

Comment on this clonotype: A much larger clonotype is one base distant, so this may be a read error. The chain recombines TRBV19 with TRBJ2-7, with TRBD2 matching 9 bases. Germline loops: CDR1 LNHDA, CDR2 SQIVND (reference sequence). There are 15 residues in the CDR3. The CDR3 sequence is CVSSMSSGTLYEQYF. The CDR3 region has the DNA TGTGTCAGTAGTATGTCTAGCGGGACCTTATACGAGCAGTACTTC. The full variable domain, with the rest looked up from reference TRBV19 and TRBJ2-7, is DGGITQSPKYLFRKEGQNVTLSCEQNLNHDAMYWYRQDPGQGLRLIYYSQIVNDFQKGDIAEGYSVSREKKESFPLTVTSAQKNPTAFYLCVSSMSSGTLYEQYFGPGTRLTVT.

V gene TRBV9 combines with J gene TRBJ1-6; no clear D gene. CDR1 is SGDLS, CDR2 YYNGEE, per germline. The CDR3 runs 15 residues. Trimming took 6 bases from V and 3 from J, leaving 13 bases between them. The CDR3: CASNEGVHYNSPLHF. CDR3 nucleotides: TGTGCCAGCAATGAGGGAGTACACTATAATTCACCCCTCCACTTT.

This clonotype has just a few counts. A much larger clone is a single base away; this may be a read error. No conserved phenylalanine or tryptophan ends this CDR3, so it is likely a read error. This chain uses TRBV6-1 with TRBJ2-7; D is possibly TRBD1 (6 bases). The CDR3 sequence is 13 residues long. Deletions cut 11 bases from V and 4 bases from J, with 18 bases between. Germline V lookup: CDR1 MNHNS, CDR2 SASEGT. CDR3 amino acids: CACKDRHAYEQYL. The CDR3 region has the DNA TGTGCCTGCAAAGACAGGCACGCTTACGAGCAGTACCTC.

The genes are TRBV9 and TRBJ2-2; 8 bases map to TRBD1. The CDR3 consists of 14 residues. CDR1 SGDLS and CDR2 YYNGEE come from the germline V gene. V trimming: 5 bases; J trimming: 4 bases; junction bases outside the gene matches: 4. This CDR3 is CASREQGGTGELFF. CDR3 DNA sequence: TGTGCCAGCAGGGAACAGGGGGGCACCGGGGAGCTGTTTTTT.

The sample holds many counts of this clonotype. The CDR3 spells CASSTGVGQPQHF. DNA for the CDR3: TGTGCCAGCAGCACAGGGGTGGGTCAGCCCCAGCATTTT. The chain links TRBV7-6 to TRBJ1-5, with 7 bases lining up with TRBD1. V trimming: 5 bases; J trimming: 6 bases; junction bases outside the gene matches: 4. Per the germline V gene, CDR1 is SGHVS and CDR2 is FNYEAQ. This CDR3 comprises 13 residues. Full variable domain (remainder filled in from reference TRBV7-6 and TRBJ1-5): GAGVSQSPRYKVTKRGQDVALRCDPISGHVSLYWYRQALGQGPEFLTYFNYEAQQDKSGLPNDRFSAERPEGSISTLTIQRTEQRDSAMYRCASSTGVGQPQHFGDGTRLSIL.

This clonotype was seen at least ten times. The gene calls are TRBV7-7 and TRBJ2-1, with 10 bases aligning to TRBD2. This CDR3 region has 16 residues. The ends lost 5 bases at V and 0 bases at J; junction bases unmatched: 4. Germline V lookup: CDR1 SSHAT, CDR2 FNYEAQ (reference sequence). The CDR3 coding sequence is TGTGCCAGCAGCCCGAGACTAGCGGGCTCCTACAATGAGCAGTTCTTC. It codes for CASSPRLAGSYNEQFF.

This clonotype was observed a handful of times. The V call is TRBV19, the J call TRBJ2-5; TRBD2 agrees at 7 bases. Germline V gene lookup returns CDR1 LNHDA and CDR2 SQIVND (reference sequence). This CDR3 is 15 amino acids long. With 2 bases clipped from V and 4 bases from J, the junction kept 7 bases outside the gene matches. CDR3 coding DNA: TGTGCCAGTAGTATATCGTCCAGGGAGGGAGAGACCCAGTACTTC. Its protein is CASSISSREGETQYF. The entire variable domain, with the rest obtained from reference TRBV19 and TRBJ2-5, is as follows: DGGITQSPKYLFRKEGQNVTLSCEQNLNHDAMYWYRQDPGQGLRLIYYSQIVNDFQKGDIAEGYSVSREKKESFPLTVTSAQKNPTAFYLCASSISSREGETQYFGPGTRLLVL.

This clonotype was observed a few times. The chain joins TRBV2 to TRBJ2-1, with 7 nucleotides matching TRBD2. V lost 5 bases and J lost 0; bases outside the gene matches: 4. This CDR3 has 15 amino acids. The germline V gene has CDR1 SNHLY and CDR2 FYNNEI. The CDR3 loop is CASSTTSVSYNEQFF. The CDR3 bases are TGTGCCAGCAGTACTACTAGCGTCTCCTACAATGAGCAGTTCTTC.

This chain joins TRBV7-9 and TRBJ2-1; D gene uncertain. The germline CDR1 and CDR2 sequences are SEHNR and FQNEAQ (reference sequence). This CDR3 has 14 amino acids. Trimming cost V 7 bases and J 4 bases, with 14 bases left between them. The CDR3 here is CASNHPTRYNEQFF. The CDR3 DNA reads as TGTGCCAGCAACCACCCGACCAGATACAATGAGCAGTTCTTC.

This clonotype was seen only a few times. The chain recombines TRBV7-8 with TRBJ2-7; 8 bases are shared with TRBD1. CDR3 size: 13 residues. V was pared by 5 bases and J by 9 bases, with 9 bases of the junction left unmatched. Germline assignment: CDR1 SGHVS and CDR2 FQNEAQ. The CDR3: CASSHMDREVQYF. For the CDR3, the DNA is TGTGCCAGCAGCCATATGGACAGGGAGGTGCAGTACTTC.

This clonotype was recorded at least ten times. V and J are TRBV28 and TRBJ2-7; the D gene is possibly TRBD1 (5 bases). This CDR3 contains 13 residues. Looked up from germline, CDR1 is MDHEN and CDR2 is SYDVKM. V lost 3 bases and J lost 4, with 10 bases in between. This CDR3 is CASSFLPGYEQYF. The CDR3 bases are TGTGCCAGCAGTTTCCTCCCAGGGTACGAGCAGTACTTC.

Comment on this clonotype: A read error may explain this, as a much larger clone is one base away. V is TRBV2 and J is TRBJ2-3; the D is unclear. There are 12 residues in the CDR3. Germline V lookup: CDR1 SNHLY, CDR2 FYNNEI. In DNA, the CDR3 is TGTGCCAGCAGTGAAGACACAGATACGCGGTATTTT. Residues: CASSEDTDTRYF.

The chain is built from TRBV19 and TRBJ2-2; D is perhaps TRBD1 (5 bases). The CDR3 is made up of 15 amino acids. Trimming took 4 bases from V and 4 from J, leaving 13 bases between them. Germline loops: CDR1 LNHDA, CDR2 SQIVND (reference sequence). DNA for the CDR3: TGTGCCAGTAGTACGGCAGGGCCCAGCACCGGGGAGCTGTTTTTT. It encodes CASSTAGPSTGELFF.

This clonotype appeared many times. The chain employs TRBV4-3 and TRBJ2-1; the D is unclear. This CDR3 has 14 residues. V lost 0 bases and J 5 bases, leaving 8 bases between the germline ends. Germline CDR1 LGHNA, CDR2 YSLEER. In DNA, the CDR3 is TGCGCCAGCAGCCAAGAGACCATTAACAATGAGCAGTTCTTC. This sequence encodes CASSQETINNEQFF.

The chain combines TRBV29-1 with TRBJ1-1; tentatively, D is TRBD1 (6 bases). V dropped 6 bases and J dropped 3 bases, with 14 bases sitting between them. Per germline, CDR1 SQVTM and CDR2 ANQGSEA. The CDR3 is made up of 13 amino acids. The CDR3 sequence: CSVKWGAYTEAFF. In DNA form, the CDR3 reads TGCAGCGTCAAGTGGGGGGCTTACACTGAAGCTTTCTTT. Using reference TRBV29-1 and TRBJ1-1 for the parts outside the CDR3, the full variable domain is SAVISQKPSRDICQRGTSLTIQCQVDSQVTMMFWYRQQPGQSLTLIATANQGSEATYESGFVIDKFPISRPNLTFSTLTVSNMSPEDSSIYLCSVKWGAYTEAFFGQGTRLTVV.

The chain couples TRBV30 to TRBJ2-1; TRBD1 or TRBD2 may be the D gene (5 bases each). CDR1 GTSNPN and CDR2 SVGIG come from the germline V gene (reference sequence). The ends were cut back, 7 bases at V and 3 bases at J, with 16 bases in the middle. The CDR3 covers 14 residues. The CDR3 DNA follows: TGTGCCTTCCGAGGGGCGGAGGACTACAATGAGCAGTTCTTC. Residues: CAFRGAEDYNEQFF.

Concerning this clonotype: A much larger clone is a single base away; this may be a read error. This chain joins TRBV10-2 and TRBJ1-1, with no clear D. The CDR3 extends over 15 amino acids. Germline CDR1 reads WSHSY; CDR2 reads SAAADI. The DNA for the CDR3 is TGCGCCAGCAGTGAGGAAGGGATGGATGCCACTGGAGCTTTCTTT. Translation: CASSEEGMDATGAFF.